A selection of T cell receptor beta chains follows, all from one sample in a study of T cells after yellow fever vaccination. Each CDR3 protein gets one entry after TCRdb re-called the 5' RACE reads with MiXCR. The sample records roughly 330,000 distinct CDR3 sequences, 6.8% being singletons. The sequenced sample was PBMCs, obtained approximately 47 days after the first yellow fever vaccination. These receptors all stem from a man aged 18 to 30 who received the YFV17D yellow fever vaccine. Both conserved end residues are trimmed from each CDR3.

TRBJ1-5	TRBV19	ASEWKLGSNQPQH
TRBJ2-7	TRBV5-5	ASSLTRTSGVYEQY
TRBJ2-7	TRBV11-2	ASGSVRGRSYEQY
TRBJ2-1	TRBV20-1	SAYSSGGANEQF
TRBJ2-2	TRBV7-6	ASSPGLAGADTGELF
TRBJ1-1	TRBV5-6	ASSSLGRRGTEAF
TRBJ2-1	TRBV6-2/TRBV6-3	ASSYSVTGVYNEQF
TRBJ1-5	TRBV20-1	SARKTHLDGNQPQH
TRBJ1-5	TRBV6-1	ASRGGTPNQPQH
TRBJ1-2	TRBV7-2	ASSSQGLGYT
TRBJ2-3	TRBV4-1	ASSQVAFGSHGGGATDTQY
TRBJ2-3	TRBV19	ASAGIHTDTQY
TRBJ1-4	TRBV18	ASSRLGEKLF
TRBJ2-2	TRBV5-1	ASSLVGGLTGELF
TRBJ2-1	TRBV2	ASSVRGRPYNEQF
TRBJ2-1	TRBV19	ASSRGLIPYNEQF
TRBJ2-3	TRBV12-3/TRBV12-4	ASSPTGDTQY
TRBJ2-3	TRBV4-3	ASSQDPLLSDTQY
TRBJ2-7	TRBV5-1	ASSLAISYEQY
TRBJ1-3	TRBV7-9	ASSPGQGYTIY
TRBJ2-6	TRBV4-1	ASSLVPGLATGANVLT
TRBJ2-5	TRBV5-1	ASRTSPNVPQETQY
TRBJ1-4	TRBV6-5	ASSSSGVGHNEKLF
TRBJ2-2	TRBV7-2	VSSPRYAGNTGELF
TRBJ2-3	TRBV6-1	ASSPPVTSGGVSTDTQY
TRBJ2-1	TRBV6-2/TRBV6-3	ASKGSWDRTGESSYNEQF
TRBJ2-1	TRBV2	ASSDEGLSGGEQF
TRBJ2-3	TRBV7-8	ASSSSSPVVGGKIHTQY
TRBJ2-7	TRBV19	ASSISPGDYEQY
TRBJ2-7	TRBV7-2	ASSTGVDEQY
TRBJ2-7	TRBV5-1	ASSLAWGENYEQY
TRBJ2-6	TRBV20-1	SAFDYSSSGANVLT
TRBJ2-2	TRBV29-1	SVSRYTGELF
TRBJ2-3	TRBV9	ASSVSSDGDTQY
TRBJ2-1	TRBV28	ASNTASGTQAFNNEQF
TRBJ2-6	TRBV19	ASALSGANVLT
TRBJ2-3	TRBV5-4	ASSSLAGGQDTQY
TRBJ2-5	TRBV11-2	ASSRLQGLQETQY
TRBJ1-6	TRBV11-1	ASSSTNLYYSPLH
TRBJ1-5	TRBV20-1	SARGRDQPQH
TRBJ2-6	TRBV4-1	ASSQAGGGVSGANVLT
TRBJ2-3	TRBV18	ASTFSGGGDTQY
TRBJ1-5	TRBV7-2	ASSFGGTGGNQPQH
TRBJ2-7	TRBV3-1	ASSQGPGRGAYEQY
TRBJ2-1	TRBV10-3	AISETTNEQF
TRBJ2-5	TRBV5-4	ASRPANGETQY
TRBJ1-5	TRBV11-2	ASSLGRQAHQPQH
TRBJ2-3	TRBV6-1	ASTERGYTDTQY
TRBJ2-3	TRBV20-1	SAEADTTDTQY
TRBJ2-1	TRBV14	ASSQVYVGEQF
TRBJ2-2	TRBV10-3	AITLNTGELF
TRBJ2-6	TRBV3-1	ASSQNPQGAGANVLT
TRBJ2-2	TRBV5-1	ASCIQGPGELF
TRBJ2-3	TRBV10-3	AIRGSGGSTDTQY
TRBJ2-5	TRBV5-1	ASSTQGVGETRY